The clone carrying this T cell receptor (beta chain) has at least ten counts. The antigen remains unidentified. These data belong to a study of metastatic and nonmetastatic thyroid tumors. The wider study: Peripheral blood and tumor or nodule samples from malignant and benign thyroid patients were compared. Study-level results: When malignant thyroid tumors were compared with benign nodules, TCR beta diversity was reportedly significantly higher in the malignant tumors. This held in both blood and tumor samples.

In the authors' methods: Clinicopathological groups supplied CDR3 differences that were used to build a distant-metastasis classifier for papillary thyroid cancer. With MiXCR, TCRdb reprocessed the PCR reads. The authors' filters were not applied to this entry. The data contain 35,000 to 45,000 clones, under 4% of them singletons. Prior to thyroid surgery, none of the patients had received any treatment. CDR1 is SNHLY, CDR2 FYNNEI, per germline. The CDR3 runs 15 residues. J was trimmed by 5 bases and V by 6 bases; bases with no gene match: 4. The TCR sequence derives from a female donor with papillary thyroid cancer or a benign thyroid nodule (not recorded which). Some clones in this sample may be carry-over from other donors' samples. The J gene is TRBJ2-2, the V gene TRBV2; 12 bases are shared with TRBD1. Sequenced sample: blood. The CDR3 nucleotides are TGTGCCAGCAGCCCGGGACAGGGGGCAACCGGGGAGCTGTTTTTT. It translates to CASSPGQGATGELFF. The full variable domain, its missing parts supplied by reference TRBV2 and TRBJ2-2, is EPEVTQTPSHQVTQMGQEVILRCVPISNHLYFYWYRQILGQKVEFLVSFYNNEISEKSEIFDDQFSVERPDGSNFTLKIRSTKLEDSAMYFCASSPGQGATGELFFGEGSRLTVL.